This TCR beta chain was captured in a study of breast tumors, draining lymph nodes, adjacent tissues (dated by TCRdb to 2016 to 2017). Concerning the study at large: TCR beta repertoires were compared across tumor, adjacent nontumor tissue and axillary lymph nodes obtained from breast cancer patients. The study was designed to assess the relationships and possible T-cell exchange between tumor, surrounding tissue and draining lymph node repertoires in human breast cancer.

The germline V gene sets CDR1 to WSHSY and CDR2 to SAAADI. The junction carries 6 bases between V and J, which are trimmed by 2 bases and 7 bases respectively. The CDR3 numbers 12 residues from cysteine through phenylalanine. The only DNA kept is the CDR3, 36 bases in frame from the first base. This clonotype was counted ten times or more. The antigen it recognizes is unknown. Per-base qualities were not stored, and no clone one base away is much larger. The lymph node samples were taken from the axillary draining lymph nodes of breast cancer patients. General study outcomes and caveats: The similarity between tumor and nontumor tissue repertoires was significantly greater in luminal-like breast cancer than in basal-like breast cancer. The data were considered consistent with most tumor T cells being derived from the lymph node and subsequently expanding within tumor tissue. The conclusion that tumor T cells originate in lymph nodes was presented as consistent with a hypothesis rather than as directly demonstrated. Tumor T-cell repertoires showed less diversity than lymph node repertoires and more diversity than nontumor tissue repertoires, and tumor T-cell repertoires showed preferential V and J gene usage.

The instrument was an Illumina HiSeq 2000. TCR beta chain libraries were generated through multiplex PCR amplification. The amplified TCR beta chain products were analyzed by high-throughput sequencing. The public reads were reanalyzed by TCRdb: fastp trimming at Q25, MiXCR alignment, in-frame beta chains only. When rows share a CDR3 protein, they turn into one entry using the most common DNA and genes. This sample is represented by about 230,000 distinct CDR3 sequences; about 30% of them were singletons. 1.2% to 1.5% of the sample lies in the top ten. The sequenced sample was axillary lymph node tissue. The origin of this receptor is a female donor with breast cancer. Some clones in this sample may be carry-over from other donors' samples. Here the chain combines TRBV10-2 and TRBJ2-1; the D gene remains uncertain. The bases are TGCGCCAGCAGTGAGCTGATGAATGAGCAGTTCTTC. It translates as CASSELMNEQFF.